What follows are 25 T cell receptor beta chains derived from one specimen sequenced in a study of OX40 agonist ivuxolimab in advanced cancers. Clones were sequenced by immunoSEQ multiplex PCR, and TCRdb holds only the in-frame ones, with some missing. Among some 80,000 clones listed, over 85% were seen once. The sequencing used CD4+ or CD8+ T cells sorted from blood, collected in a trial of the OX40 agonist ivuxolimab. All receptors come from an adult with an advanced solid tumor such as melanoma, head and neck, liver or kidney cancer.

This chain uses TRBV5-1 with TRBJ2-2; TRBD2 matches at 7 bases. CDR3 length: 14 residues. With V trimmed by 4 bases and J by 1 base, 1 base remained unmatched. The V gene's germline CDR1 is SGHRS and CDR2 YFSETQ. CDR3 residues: CASSPSGNTGELFF. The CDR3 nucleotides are TGCGCCAGCAGCCCTAGCGGGAACACCGGGGAGCTGTTTTTT.

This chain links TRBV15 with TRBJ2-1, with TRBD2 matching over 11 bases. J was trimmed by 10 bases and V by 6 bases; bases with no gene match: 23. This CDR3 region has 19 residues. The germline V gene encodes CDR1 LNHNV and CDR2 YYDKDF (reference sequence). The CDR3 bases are TGTGCCACCAGGGCCGAAATATGGGTAGCGGGAGGGCCAAGGGGGGAGCAGTTCTTC. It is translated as CATRAEIWVAGGPRGEQFF.

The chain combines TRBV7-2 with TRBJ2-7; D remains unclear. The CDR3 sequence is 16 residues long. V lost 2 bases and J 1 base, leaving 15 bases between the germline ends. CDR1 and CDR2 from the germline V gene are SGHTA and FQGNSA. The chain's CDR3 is CASSLNSGPPSYEQYF. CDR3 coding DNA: TGTGCCAGCAGCTTAAATTCGGGTCCACCGTCCTACGAGCAGTACTTC.

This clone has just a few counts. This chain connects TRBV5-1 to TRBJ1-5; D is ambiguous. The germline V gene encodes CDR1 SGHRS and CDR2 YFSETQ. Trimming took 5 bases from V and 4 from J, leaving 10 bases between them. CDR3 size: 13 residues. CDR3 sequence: CASREEVNQPQHF. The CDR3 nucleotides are TGCGCCAGCAGAGAGGAAGTAAATCAGCCCCAGCATTTT. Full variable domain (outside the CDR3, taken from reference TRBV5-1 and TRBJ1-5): KAGVTQTPRYLIKTRGQQVTLSCSPISGHRSVSWYQQTPGQGLQFLFEYFSETQRNKGNFPGRFSGRQFSNSRSEMNVSTLELGDSALYLCASREEVNQPQHFGDGTRLSIL.

As DNA, the CDR3 is TGTGCCAGCAGCTTAGATCTGTTAGGCTACACCTTC. Amino acid sequence: CASSLDLLGYTF. The chain joins TRBV11-3 to TRBJ1-2, with D hard to call. Trimming cost V 0 bases and J 8 bases, with 7 bases left between them. CDR3 length: 12 amino acids. Germline lookup yields CDR1 SGHNT and CDR2 YENEEA.

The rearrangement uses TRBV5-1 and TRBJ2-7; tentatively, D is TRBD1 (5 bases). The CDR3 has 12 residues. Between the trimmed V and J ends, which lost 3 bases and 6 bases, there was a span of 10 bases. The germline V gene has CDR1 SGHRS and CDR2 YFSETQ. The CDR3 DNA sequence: TGCGCCAGCAGCTCCAGGGTTGGCGAGCAGTACTTC. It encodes CASSSRVGEQYF.

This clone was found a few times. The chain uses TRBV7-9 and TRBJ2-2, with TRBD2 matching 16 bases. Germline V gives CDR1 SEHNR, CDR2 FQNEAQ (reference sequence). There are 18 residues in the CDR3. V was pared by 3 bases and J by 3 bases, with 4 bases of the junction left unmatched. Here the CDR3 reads CASSFKGTSGRDTGELFF. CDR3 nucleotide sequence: TGTGCCAGCAGCTTTAAAGGGACTAGCGGGAGGGACACCGGGGAGCTGTTTTTT.

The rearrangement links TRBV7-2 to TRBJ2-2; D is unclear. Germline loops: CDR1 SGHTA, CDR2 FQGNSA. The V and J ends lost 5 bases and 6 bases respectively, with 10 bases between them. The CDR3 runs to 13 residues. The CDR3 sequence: CASSPRVAGELFF. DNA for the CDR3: TGTGCCAGCAGCCCGCGTGTGGCCGGGGAGCTGTTTTTT. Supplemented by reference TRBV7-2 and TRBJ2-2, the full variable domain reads GAGVSQSPSNKVTEKGKDVELRCDPISGHTALYWYRQSLGQGLEFLIYFQGNSAPDKSGLPSDRFSAERTGGSVSTLTIQRTQQEDSAVYLCASSPRVAGELFFGEGSRLTVL.

CDR3 DNA sequence: TGTGCCAGCAGCGTCCGGGACGGCGGCACAGATACGCAGTATTTT. Translation: CASSVRDGGTDTQYF. V gene TRBV9 combines with J gene TRBJ2-3; D could derive from TRBD1 or TRBD2 (5 bases each). Trimming removed 2 bases from V and 1 base from J, with 11 bases in between. CDR1 and CDR2 from the germline V gene are SGDLS and YYNGEE. This CDR3 is 15 amino acids long.

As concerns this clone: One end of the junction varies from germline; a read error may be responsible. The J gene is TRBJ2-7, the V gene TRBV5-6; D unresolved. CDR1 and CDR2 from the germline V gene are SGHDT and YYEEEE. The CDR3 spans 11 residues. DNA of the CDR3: TGTGCCAGCAGCTTGGGCCCCTCGTGGGACTTC. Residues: CASSLGPSWDF.

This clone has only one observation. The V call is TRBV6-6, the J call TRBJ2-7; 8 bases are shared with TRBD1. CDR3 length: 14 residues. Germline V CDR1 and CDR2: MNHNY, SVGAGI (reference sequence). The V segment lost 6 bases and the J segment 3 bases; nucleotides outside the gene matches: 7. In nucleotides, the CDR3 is TGTGCCAGCAGAAAGGACAGGGATATCTACGAGCAGTACTTC. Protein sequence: CASRKDRDIYEQYF.

CDR3 sequence (DNA): TGTGCCAGCAGCTTGAGGGTGTCCGGGTCTGGGGCCAACGTCCTGACTTTC. Protein sequence: CASSLRVSGSGANVLTF. The chain is built from TRBV5-8 and TRBJ2-6; D gene ambiguous. CDR1 SGHTS and CDR2 YDEGEE come from the germline V gene. V dropped 1 base and J dropped 1 base, with 12 bases sitting between them. This CDR3 has 17 residues.

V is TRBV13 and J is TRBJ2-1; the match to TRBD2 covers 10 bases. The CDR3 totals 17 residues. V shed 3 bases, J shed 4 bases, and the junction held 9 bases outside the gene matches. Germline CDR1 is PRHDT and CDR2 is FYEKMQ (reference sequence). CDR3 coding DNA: TGTGCCAGCAGCTTGGGCCCGGGACTAGCGCCTTACAATGAGCAGTTCTTC. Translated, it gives CASSLGPGLAPYNEQFF.

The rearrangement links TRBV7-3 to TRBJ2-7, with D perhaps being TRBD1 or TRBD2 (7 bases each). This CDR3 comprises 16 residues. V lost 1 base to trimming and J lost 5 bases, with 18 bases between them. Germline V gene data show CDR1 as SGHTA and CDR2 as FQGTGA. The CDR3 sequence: CASSLRGGTAPHEQYF. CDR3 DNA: TGTGCCAGCAGCTTAAGGGGGGGGACAGCACCCCACGAGCAGTACTTC.

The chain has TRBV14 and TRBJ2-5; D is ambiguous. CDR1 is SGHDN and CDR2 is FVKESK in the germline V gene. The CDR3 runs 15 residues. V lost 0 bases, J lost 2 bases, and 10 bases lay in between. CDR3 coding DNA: TGTGCCAGCAGCCAAGAGGACCGGAGACAAGAGACCCAGTACTTC. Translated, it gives CASSQEDRRQETQYF.

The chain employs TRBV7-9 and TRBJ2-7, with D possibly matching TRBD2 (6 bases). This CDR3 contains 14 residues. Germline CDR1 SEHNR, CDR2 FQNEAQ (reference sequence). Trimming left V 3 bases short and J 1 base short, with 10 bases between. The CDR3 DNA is TGTGCCAGCAGCTTCGTAGCGGCATCCTACGAGCAGTACTTC. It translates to CASSFVAASYEQYF.

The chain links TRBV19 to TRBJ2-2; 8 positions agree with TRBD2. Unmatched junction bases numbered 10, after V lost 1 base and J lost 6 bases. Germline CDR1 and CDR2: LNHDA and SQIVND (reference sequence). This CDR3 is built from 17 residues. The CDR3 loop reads CASSIARGLVSAGELFF. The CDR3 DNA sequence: TGTGCCAGTAGTATAGCTCGGGGACTAGTCTCCGCCGGGGAGCTGTTTTTT.

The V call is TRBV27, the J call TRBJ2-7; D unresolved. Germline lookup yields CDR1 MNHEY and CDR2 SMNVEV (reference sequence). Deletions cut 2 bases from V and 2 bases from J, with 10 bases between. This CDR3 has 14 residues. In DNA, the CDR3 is TGTGCCAGCAGTTTACGGCCAGGTGCCTACGAGCAGTACTTC. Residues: CASSLRPGAYEQYF.

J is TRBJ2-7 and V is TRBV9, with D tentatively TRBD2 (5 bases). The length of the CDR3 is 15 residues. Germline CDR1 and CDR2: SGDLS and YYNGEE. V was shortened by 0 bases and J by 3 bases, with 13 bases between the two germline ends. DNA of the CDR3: TGTGCCAGCAGCGTAGGAAGCGGAGAGGGCTACGAGCAGTACTTC. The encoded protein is CASSVGSGEGYEQYF.

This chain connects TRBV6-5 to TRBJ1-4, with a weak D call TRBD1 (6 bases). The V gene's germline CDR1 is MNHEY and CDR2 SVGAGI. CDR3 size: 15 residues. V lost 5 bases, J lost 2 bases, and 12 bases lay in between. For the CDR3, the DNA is TGTGCCAGCAGTCGTGGGGGGGCTACTAATGAAAAACTGTTTTTT. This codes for CASSRGGATNEKLFF.

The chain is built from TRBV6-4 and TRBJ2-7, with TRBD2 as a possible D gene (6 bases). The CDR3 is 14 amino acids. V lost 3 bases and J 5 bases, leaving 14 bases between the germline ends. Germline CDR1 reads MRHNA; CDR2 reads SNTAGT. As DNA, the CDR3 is TGTGCCAGCAGTGATGCCGGGGAGGTCCACGAGCAGTACTTC. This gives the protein CASSDAGEVHEQYF.

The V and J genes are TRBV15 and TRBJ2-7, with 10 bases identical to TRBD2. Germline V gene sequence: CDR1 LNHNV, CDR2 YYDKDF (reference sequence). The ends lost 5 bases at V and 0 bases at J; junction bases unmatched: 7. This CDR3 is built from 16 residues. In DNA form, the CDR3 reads TGTGCCACCAGCTGGGCCGGGACTAGCGTCTCCTACGAGCAGTACTTC. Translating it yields CATSWAGTSVSYEQYF. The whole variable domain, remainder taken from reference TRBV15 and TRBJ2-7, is DAMVIQNPRYQVTQFGKPVTLSCSQTLNHNVMYWYQQKSSQAPKLLFHYYDKDFNNEADTPDNFQSRRPNTSFCFLDIRSPGLGDTAMYLCATSWAGTSVSYEQYFGPGTRLTVT.

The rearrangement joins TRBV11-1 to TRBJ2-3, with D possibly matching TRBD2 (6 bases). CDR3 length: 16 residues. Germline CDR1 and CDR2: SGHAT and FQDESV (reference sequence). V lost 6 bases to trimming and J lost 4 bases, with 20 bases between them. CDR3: CASSTGGSLHPDTQYF. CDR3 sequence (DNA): TGTGCCAGCAGTACTGGGGGGAGTTTGCACCCAGATACGCAGTATTTT.

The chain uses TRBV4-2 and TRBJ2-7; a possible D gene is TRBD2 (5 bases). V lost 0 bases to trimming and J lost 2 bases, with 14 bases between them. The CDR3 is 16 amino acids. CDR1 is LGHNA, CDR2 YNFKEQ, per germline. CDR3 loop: CASSQDPGGWTYEQYF. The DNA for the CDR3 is TGTGCCAGCAGCCAAGATCCTGGCGGGTGGACCTACGAGCAGTACTTC.

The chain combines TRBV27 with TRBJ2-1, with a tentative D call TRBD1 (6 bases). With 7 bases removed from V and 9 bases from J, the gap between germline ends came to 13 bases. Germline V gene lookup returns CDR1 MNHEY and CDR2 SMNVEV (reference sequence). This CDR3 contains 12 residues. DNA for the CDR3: TGTGCCAGCATTGCACAGGGTGGTGAGCAGTTCTTC. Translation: CASIAQGGEQFF.